This is a list of T cell receptor beta chains from one sample in a study of beta chain features in type 1 diabetes. Sequencing was performed with immunoSEQ multiplex PCR; in TCRdb, only in-frame clones are kept and a portion is missing. The sample records approximately 730,000 clones, roughly an eighth being singletons. Material for sequencing was naive CD4+ T cells from blood. All receptors come from a man in his late teens or twenties with type 1 diabetes. The CDR3 runs from the conserved cysteine through the conserved F or W. A D gene is named only where the DNA matches it firmly. The listing skips clone size in some rows; elsewhere it reads once, few, many or a size class.

clone_size: .
v_call: TRBV6-1
d_call: TRBD2
j_call: TRBJ2-7
cdr3_aa: CASSETSISYEQYF
cdr3_nt: TGTGCCAGCAGTGAGACTAGCATTAGCTACGAGCAGTACTTC

clone_size: few
v_call: TRBV10-3
d_call: .
j_call: TRBJ2-1
cdr3_aa: CAISEQNVRGNEQFF
cdr3_nt: TGTGCCATCAGTGAACAGAACGTTAGGGGCAATGAGCAGTTCTTC

clone_size: .
v_call: TRBV11-3
d_call: .
j_call: TRBJ1-2
cdr3_aa: CASSPLNTNYGYTF
cdr3_nt: TGTGCCAGCAGCCCCCTGAACACTAACTATGGCTACACCTTC

clone_size: .
v_call: TRBV7-7
d_call: TRBD1
j_call: TRBJ2-7
cdr3_aa: CASSLRTGPYEQYF
cdr3_nt: TGTGCTAGCAGCCTAAGGACAGGGCCCTACGAGCAGTACTTC

clone_size: few
v_call: TRBV30
d_call: .
j_call: TRBJ1-1
cdr3_aa: CAWSVGQRKTEAFF
cdr3_nt: TGTGCCTGGAGTGTCGGGCAGAGGAAGACTGAAGCTTTCTTT

clone_size: few
v_call: TRBV19
d_call: .
j_call: TRBJ2-4
cdr3_aa: CASNNPAARGIQYF
cdr3_nt: TGTGCCAGTAATAATCCGGCAGCTCGGGGCATTCAGTACTTC

clone_size: .
v_call: TRBV10-3
d_call: .
j_call: TRBJ1-1
cdr3_aa: CAISEEGDTEAFF
cdr3_nt: TGTGCCATCAGTGAAGAGGGTGACACTGAAGCTTTCTTT

clone_size: .
v_call: TRBV7-9
d_call: .
j_call: TRBJ1-1
cdr3_aa: CASSLKTGNTEAFF
cdr3_nt: TGTGCCAGCAGCTTAAAGACAGGGAACACTGAAGCTTTCTTT

clone_size: few
v_call: TRBV5-1
d_call: .
j_call: TRBJ2-7
cdr3_aa: CASRRQSSYEQYF
cdr3_nt: TGCGCCAGCAGACGACAGTCGTCCTACGAGCAGTACTTC

clone_size: .
v_call: TRBV6-5
d_call: .
j_call: TRBJ2-2
cdr3_aa: CASGDGLNTGELFF
cdr3_nt: TGTGCCAGCGGGGACGGACTGAACACCGGGGAGCTGTTTTTT

clone_size: few
v_call: TRBV15
d_call: TRBD1
j_call: TRBJ2-5
cdr3_aa: CATSRGGTGQGASETQYF
cdr3_nt: TGTGCCACCAGCAGGGGCGGTACCGGGCAGGGGGCATCCGAGACCCAGTACTTC

clone_size: few
v_call: TRBV9
d_call: .
j_call: TRBJ1-6
cdr3_aa: CASSVGPSRESLHF
cdr3_nt: TGTGCCAGCAGCGTAGGCCCCTCGCGAGAGTCCCTCCACTTT

clone_size: .
v_call: TRBV5-4
d_call: .
j_call: TRBJ1-5
cdr3_aa: CASSPNGGSNQPQHF
cdr3_nt: TGTGCCAGCAGCCCAAATGGGGGGAGCAATCAGCCCCAGCATTTT

clone_size: few
v_call: TRBV7-9
d_call: TRBD1
j_call: TRBJ2-3
cdr3_aa: CASSPPRGRKDTQYF
cdr3_nt: TGTGCCAGCAGCCCGCCCAGGGGGCGGAAGGATACGCAGTATTTT

clone_size: .
v_call: TRBV7-9
d_call: .
j_call: TRBJ2-5
cdr3_aa: CASSPGGKQETQYF
cdr3_nt: TGTGCCAGCAGCCCCGGAGGGAAACAAGAGACCCAGTACTTC

clone_size: .
v_call: TRBV30
d_call: .
j_call: TRBJ2-3
cdr3_aa: CAWSFTDTQYF
cdr3_nt: TGTGCCTGGAGTTTCACAGATACGCAGTATTTT

clone_size: few
v_call: TRBV28
d_call: TRBD1
j_call: TRBJ2-1
cdr3_aa: CASSSMGQGAGNEQFF
cdr3_nt: TGTGCCAGCAGTTCGATGGGACAGGGGGCAGGAAATGAGCAGTTCTTC

clone_size: .
v_call: TRBV6-6
d_call: TRBD1
j_call: TRBJ1-3
cdr3_aa: CASKIGTVGSGNTIYF
cdr3_nt: TGTGCCAGCAAGATAGGGACAGTTGGCTCTGGAAACACCATATATTTT

clone_size: .
v_call: TRBV7-9
d_call: TRBD1
j_call: TRBJ2-2
cdr3_aa: CASRRGTDNTGELFF
cdr3_nt: TGTGCCAGCAGAAGAGGGACAGACAACACCGGGGAGCTGTTTTTT

clone_size: few
v_call: TRBV7-2
d_call: .
j_call: TRBJ1-2
cdr3_aa: CASSRATGTHYGYTF
cdr3_nt: TGTGCCAGCAGTCGAGCAACAGGAACACACTATGGCTACACCTTC

clone_size: few
v_call: TRBV25-1
d_call: .
j_call: TRBJ1-2
cdr3_aa: CASSDVGYGYTF
cdr3_nt: TGTGCCAGCAGTGATGTCGGGTATGGCTACACCTTC

clone_size: .
v_call: TRBV6-6
d_call: .
j_call: TRBJ1-5
cdr3_aa: CASSLTGAGNQPQHF
cdr3_nt: TGTGCCAGCAGCCTTACGGGGGCGGGAAATCAGCCCCAGCATTTT

clone_size: few
v_call: TRBV27
d_call: TRBD1
j_call: TRBJ2-7
cdr3_aa: CASSFKAGGHEQYF
cdr3_nt: TGTGCCAGCAGTTTCAAGGCAGGGGGCCACGAGCAGTACTTC

clone_size: .
v_call: TRBV4-1
d_call: .
j_call: TRBJ1-2
cdr3_aa: CASSQAENSGLYGYTF
cdr3_nt: TGCGCCAGCAGCCAAGCGGAAAACAGCGGCCTCTATGGCTACACCTTC

clone_size: .
v_call: TRBV11-2
d_call: .
j_call: TRBJ2-7
cdr3_aa: CASSLWAAPYEQYF
cdr3_nt: TGTGCCAGCAGCTTGTGGGCAGCGCCCTACGAGCAGTACTTC

clone_size: .
v_call: TRBV5-1
d_call: TRBD1
j_call: TRBJ2-1
cdr3_aa: CASSGGQGLSNEQFF
cdr3_nt: TGCGCCAGCAGCGGGGGACAGGGACTTTCCAATGAGCAGTTCTTC

clone_size: .
v_call: TRBV2
d_call: .
j_call: TRBJ1-2
cdr3_aa: CASLWGAYGYTF
cdr3_nt: TGTGCCAGCTTATGGGGGGCCTATGGCTACACCTTC

clone_size: .
v_call: TRBV19
d_call: .
j_call: TRBJ1-4
cdr3_aa: CASSIGGSTNEKLFF
cdr3_nt: TGTGCCAGTAGTATTGGTGGGTCAACTAATGAAAAACTGTTTTTT

clone_size: .
v_call: TRBV28
d_call: .
j_call: TRBJ1-1
cdr3_aa: CASSLGSYMNTEAFF
cdr3_nt: TGTGCCAGCAGTCTGGGGAGTTATATGAACACTGAAGCTTTCTTT